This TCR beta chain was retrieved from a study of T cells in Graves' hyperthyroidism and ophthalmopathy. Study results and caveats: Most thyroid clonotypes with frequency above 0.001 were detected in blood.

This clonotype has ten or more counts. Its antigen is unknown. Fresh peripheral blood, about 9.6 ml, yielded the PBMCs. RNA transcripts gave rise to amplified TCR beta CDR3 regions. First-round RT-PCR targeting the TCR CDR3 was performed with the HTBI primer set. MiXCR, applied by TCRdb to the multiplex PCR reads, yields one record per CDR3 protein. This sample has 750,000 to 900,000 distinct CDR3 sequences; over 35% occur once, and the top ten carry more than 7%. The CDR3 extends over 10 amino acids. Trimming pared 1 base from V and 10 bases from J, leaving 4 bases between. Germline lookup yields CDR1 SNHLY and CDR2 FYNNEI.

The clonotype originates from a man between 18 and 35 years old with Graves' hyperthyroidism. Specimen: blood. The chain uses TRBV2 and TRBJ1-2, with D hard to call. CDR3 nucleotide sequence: TGTGCCAGCAGTGAAGGCATCTACACCTTC. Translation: CASSEGIYTF.